These 5 T cell receptor beta chains came from one sample sequenced in a study of siplizumab effects on memory and regulatory T cells. Clones were sequenced by immunoSEQ multiplex PCR, and TCRdb holds only the in-frame ones, with some missing. Of roughly 100,000 clones in the sample, around 90% were seen once. The specimen sequenced was CD4+ T cells sorted from blood. The receptors were sampled from a human donor in good health.

This chain links TRBV11-3 with TRBJ2-6; D gene uncertain. Germline CDR1 SGHNT, CDR2 YENEEA. The CDR3 loop spans 15 amino acids. Trimming shortened V by 1 base and J by 1 base, and 5 bases separated the two germline ends. The CDR3 loop is CASSLAFSGANVLTF. The CDR3 nucleotides read TGTGCCAGCAGCTTAGCATTTTCTGGGGCCAACGTCCTGACTTTC. The full variable domain, in which reference TRBV11-3 and TRBJ2-6 provide the parts outside the CDR3, is EAGVVQSPRYKIIEKKQPVAFWCNPISGHNTLYWYLQNLGQGPELLIRYENEEAVDDSQLPKDRFSAERLKGVDSTLKIQPAELGDSAVYLCASSLAFSGANVLTFGAGSRLTVL.

The V and J genes are TRBV6-5 and TRBJ2-4; D is unclear. With 6 bases removed from V and 0 bases from J, the gap between germline ends came to 9 bases. The CDR3 loop spans 14 amino acids. CDR1 MNHEY and CDR2 SVGAGI come from the germline V gene. The CDR3 nucleotides read TGTGCCAGCAGGGACGCCCTAGCCAAAAACATTCAGTACTTC. It encodes CASRDALAKNIQYF.

This chain connects TRBV7-2 to TRBJ2-7, with D possibly being TRBD2 (6 bases). This CDR3 has 14 residues. Germline V CDR1 and CDR2: SGHTA, FQGNSA. Trimming pared 6 bases from V and 4 bases from J, leaving 16 bases between. The CDR3 region is CASRIPGLNYEQYF. The CDR3 DNA reads as TGTGCCAGCAGGATACCGGGACTCAATTACGAGCAGTACTTC.

V usage is TRBV19 and J usage is TRBJ2-5; TRBD1 might be the D (5 bases). V lost 6 bases, J lost 2 bases, and 10 bases lay in between. This CDR3 is 13 amino acids long. Per the germline V gene, CDR1 is LNHDA and CDR2 is SQIVND (reference sequence). The DNA of the CDR3 is TGTGCCAGTAGGCAGGGTGGACAAGAGACCCAGTACTTC. Its protein product is CASRQGGQETQYF.

This clone was detected only once. The chain couples TRBV30 to TRBJ1-2; D gene unclear. Trimming left V 4 bases short and J 6 bases short, with 15 bases between. CDR1 and CDR2 from the germline V gene are GTSNPN and SVGIG (reference sequence). The CDR3 length is 13 residues. CDR3 sequence: CAWKTITRDGYTF. CDR3 nucleotides: TGTGCCTGGAAGACGATAACTCGAGATGGCTACACCTTC.